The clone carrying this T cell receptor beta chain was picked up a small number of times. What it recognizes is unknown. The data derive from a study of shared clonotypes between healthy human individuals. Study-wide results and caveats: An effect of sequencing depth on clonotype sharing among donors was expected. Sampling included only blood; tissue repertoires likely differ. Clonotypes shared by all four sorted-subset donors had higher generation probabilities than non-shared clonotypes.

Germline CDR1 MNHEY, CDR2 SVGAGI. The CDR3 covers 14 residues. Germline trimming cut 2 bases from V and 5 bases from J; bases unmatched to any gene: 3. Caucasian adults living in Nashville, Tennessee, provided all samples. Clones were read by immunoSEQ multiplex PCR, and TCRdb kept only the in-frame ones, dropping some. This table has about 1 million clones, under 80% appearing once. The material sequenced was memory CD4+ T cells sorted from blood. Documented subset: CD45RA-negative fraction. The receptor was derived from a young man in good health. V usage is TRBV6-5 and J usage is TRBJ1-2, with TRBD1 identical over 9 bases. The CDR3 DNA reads TGTGCCAGCAGTTACGGGACAGGGAAATATGGCTACACCTTC. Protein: CASSYGTGKYGYTF.